This T cell receptor (beta chain) was observed in a study of identical twins. Whole-study findings and limits: Out-of-frame alpha sequences common to twins were enriched for low generation probability. Out-of-frame beta sequences exhibited a weaker degree of excess twin sharing. Among monozygotic twins, out-of-frame TCR alpha sharing exceeded what models predicted.

This clonotype was picked up a small number of times. Its antigen is unidentified. The length of the CDR3 is 15 residues. CDR1 SEHNR and CDR2 FQNEAQ come from the germline V gene (reference sequence). V was clipped by 7 bases and J by 6 bases; unmatched bases: 9. One entry per CDR3 protein, called by TCRdb with MiXCR from the 5' RACE reads. The repertoire consists of hundreds of thousands of distinct CDR3 sequences, with less than 10% occurring once and the leading ten covering more than 0.75%. The same data also contributed to another study, on yellow fever vaccine responses in identical twins. From that second work: Twins' vaccine T cell responses reportedly seemed partly convergent and partly personalized.

This receptor was identified in a young woman in good health. Sequenced material: PBMCs. The chain links TRBV7-9 to TRBJ2-3; 11 nucleotides agree with TRBD2. The chain's CDR3 is CASTNISGREDTQYF. CDR3 sequence (DNA): TGTGCCAGCACCAATATTAGCGGGAGGGAGGATACGCAGTATTTT.